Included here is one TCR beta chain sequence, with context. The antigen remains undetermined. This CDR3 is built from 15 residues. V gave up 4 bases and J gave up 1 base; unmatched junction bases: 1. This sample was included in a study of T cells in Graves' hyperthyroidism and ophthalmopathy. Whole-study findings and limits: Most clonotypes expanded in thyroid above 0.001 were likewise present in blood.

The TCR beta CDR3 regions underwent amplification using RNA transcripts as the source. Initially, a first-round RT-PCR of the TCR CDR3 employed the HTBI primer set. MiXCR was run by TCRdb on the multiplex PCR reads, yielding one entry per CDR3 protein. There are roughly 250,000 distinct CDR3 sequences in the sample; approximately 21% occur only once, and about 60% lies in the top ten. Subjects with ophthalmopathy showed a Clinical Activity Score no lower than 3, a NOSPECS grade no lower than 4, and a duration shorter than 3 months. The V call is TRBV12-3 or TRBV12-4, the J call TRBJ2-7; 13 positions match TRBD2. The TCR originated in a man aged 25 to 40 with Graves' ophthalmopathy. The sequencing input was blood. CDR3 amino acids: CASSSGLAGSYEQYF. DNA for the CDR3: TGTGCCAGCAGTTCGGGACTAGCGGGATCCTACGAGCAGTACTTC.